The present TCR beta chain was sequenced within a study of T cell repertoires in cytomegalovirus infection (dated by TCRdb to about 2019). Looking at the study overall: The HLA type of each donor mattered for the analysis, because public TCR beta signatures pointed to carriage of CMV infection along with the matching HLA type. Summary of the overall study and its limitations: In the ex vivo response, HLA-C-restricted CMV-specific TCR beta clonotypes were dominant, and in two of eight donors the single most frequent clonotype came from this HLA-C-restricted group. In both this cohort and an independent roughly 350-donor cohort, the cumulative frequency of public TCR beta family members distinguished carriers of CMV infection plus the relevant HLA type.

V is cut by 2 bases and J by 5 bases, and the space between the germline ends is 7 bases. For CDR1 and CDR2, the germline V gene lists SGHAT and FQNNGV. Counted from cysteine to phenylalanine, this CDR3 has 13 amino acids. The kept DNA is CDR3 alone, 39 bases in frame from the first base. Notes on this clonotype: There is no known antigen for this receptor. Base qualities are not provided; no much larger clone lies one nucleotide away.

Sequencing took place on an Illumina HiSeq 1500. Using fastp trimming at Q25 and MiXCR clonotype assembly, TCRdb reanalyzed the public sequencing data and kept in-frame beta chains. Under each unique CDR3 protein, matching rows form one entry showing the most common genes and DNA. In this sample the table shows more than 150,000 distinct CDR3 sequences, roughly 27% of which occur a single time. The top ten hold around 29% of the sample. The sample was PBMCs. The V gene is TRBV11-2 and the J gene is TRBJ2-1, with no reliable assignment of the D segment. This receptor was obtained from a human donor in good health (CMV status not recorded). Some clones in this sample may be carry-over from other donors' samples. The nucleotides read TGTGCCAGCAGCTTAAATGAACACAATGAGCAGTTCTTC. Protein translation: CASSLNEHNEQFF.